This record looks at one TCR beta chain sequence and its context. Germline V lookup: CDR1 SGHTA, CDR2 FQGNSA. V shed 2 bases and J shed 6 bases, with 14 bases lying between them. The CDR3 totals 15 residues. The method was immunoSEQ multiplex PCR; TCRdb's version includes in-frame clones alone and lacks a portion of them. The data hold about 33,000 clones, with roughly 76% observed a single time. The data derive from a study of STAT5B mutations in CD4+ large granular lymphocyte leukemia. The V and J genes are TRBV7-2 and TRBJ2-1; TRBD2 might be the D (6 bases). The sequence was obtained from a human donor in good health. The sequenced sample was CD4+ T cells from blood buffy coats. The CDR3 is CASSLSGEPPNEQFF. The CDR3, as DNA: TGTGCCAGCAGCTTATCGGGGGAGCCGCCCAATGAGCAGTTCTTC.